What follows are 13 T cell receptor beta chains derived from one specimen sequenced in a study of shared clonotypes between healthy human individuals. Produced via immunoSEQ multiplex PCR; TCRdb's table is partial and in-frame only. There are about 1 million clones in the sample; roughly 80% occur only once, and roughly 1.4% lies in the top ten. Sequencing was performed on memory CD4+ T cells sorted from blood. Noted subset: CD45RA-negative fraction. The receptors stem from a man aged 18 to 30 in good health.

The chain combines TRBV6-1 with TRBJ2-1; D uncertain. Germline V lookup: CDR1 MNHNS, CDR2 SASEGT. With 2 bases removed from V and 7 bases from J, the gap between germline ends came to 21 bases. This CDR3 has 17 amino acids. The CDR3 DNA sequence: TGTGCCAGCAGTGAACAGATGCCACCCCCGCGGCTTAATGAGCAGTTCTTC. This codes for CASSEQMPPPRLNEQFF.

Comments on this clone: Other nucleotide sequences in the sample specify the same CDR3. This sequence joins TRBV18 and TRBJ1-1; D unresolved. V gave up 6 bases and J gave up 1 base, with 9 bases separating them. The CDR3 is made up of 13 amino acids. From germline, CDR1 is KGHSH and CDR2 LQKENI. The CDR3 protein is CASSATQNTEAFF. Written as DNA, the CDR3 is TGTGCCAGCTCCGCGACCCAGAACACTGAAGCTTTCTTT.

The chain carries TRBV11-2 and TRBJ1-6; D unclear. Trimming took off 4 bases at V and 7 bases at J, with 20 bases between the two ends. The CDR3 loop spans 17 amino acids. In germline, CDR1 is SGHAT, CDR2 FQNNGV. This chain's CDR3 is CASSYILSPGSNSPLHF. CDR3 nucleotides: TGTGCCAGCAGCTATATCCTAAGTCCAGGCTCCAATTCACCCCTCCACTTT. Full variable domain (outside the CDR3, taken from reference TRBV11-2 and TRBJ1-6): EAGVAQSPRYKIIEKRQSVAFWCNPISGHATLYWYQQILGQGPKLLIQFQNNGVVDDSQLPKDRFSAERLKGVDSTLKIQPAKLEDSAVYLCASSYILSPGSNSPLHFGNGTRLTVT.

This chain connects TRBV5-8 to TRBJ1-4; 8 nucleotides line up with TRBD1. The germline gives CDR1 SGHTS, CDR2 YDEGEE. After removal of 4 bases from V and 2 bases from J, the junction contained 4 bases not matched to a gene. There are 15 residues in the CDR3. CDR3 in DNA: TGTGCCAGCAGCCGCAGACAGGGGACTAATGAAAAACTGTTTTTT. Residues: CASSRRQGTNEKLFF. The whole variable domain, remainder taken from reference TRBV5-8 and TRBJ1-4, is EAGVTQSPTHLIKTRGQQATLRCSPISGHTSVYWYQQALGLGLQFLLWYDEGEERNRGNFPPRFSGRQFPNYSSELNVNALELEDSALYLCASSRRQGTNEKLFFGSGTQLSVL.

This clone was counted many times. V usage is TRBV19 and J usage is TRBJ1-5, with TRBD1 identical over 7 bases. This CDR3 contains 18 residues. Looked up from germline, CDR1 is LNHDA and CDR2 is SQIVND (reference sequence). The J segment lost 1 base and the V segment lost 6 bases, leaving 15 bases of the junction unmatched. The CDR3 loop reads CASSSPATGKVSNQPQHF. Written as DNA, the CDR3 is TGTGCCAGTAGCTCTCCGGCGACAGGGAAAGTAAGCAATCAGCCCCAGCATTTT.

This clone was recorded many times. CDR3 protein: CASSRGQDGFYEQYF. DNA of the CDR3: TGTGCCAGCAGCCGCGGACAGGATGGATTTTACGAGCAGTACTTC. V gene TRBV21-1 combines with J gene TRBJ2-7; no DNA check was done on the table's D call, TRBD1. TRBV21-1 has pseudogene status. The CDR3 runs to 15 residues.

The V call is TRBV25-1, the J call TRBJ1-3, with 10 positions matching TRBD1. Germline CDR1 is MGHDK and CDR2 is SYGVNS. CDR3 length: 17 amino acids. Trimming at V came to 3 bases and at J to 2 bases, leaving 7 bases not matched to a gene. The chain's CDR3 is CASSEPRTGGAGNTIYF. In DNA, the CDR3 is TGTGCCAGCAGTGAGCCCCGGACAGGGGGAGCTGGAAACACCATATATTTT.

J is TRBJ1-2 and V is TRBV6-5; the D is unclear. V was pared by 0 bases and J by 0 bases, with 11 bases between. This CDR3 is built from 16 residues. Germline V CDR1 and CDR2: MNHEY, SVGAGI. The CDR3 DNA sequence: TGTGCCAGCAGTTACTCCTCTCGGGGAGCTAACTATGGCTACACCTTC. It yields the protein CASSYSSRGANYGYTF.

This rearrangement joins TRBV5-6 to TRBJ1-1, with a weak D call TRBD1 (5 bases). This CDR3 has 14 amino acids. With 4 bases removed from V and 4 bases from J, the gap between germline ends came to 14 bases. CDR1 is SGHDT and CDR2 is YYEEEE in the germline V gene. In DNA, the CDR3 is TGTGCCAGCAGCCTTCCTGGGGCCTCCACTGAAGCTTTCTTT. This translates into CASSLPGASTEAFF.

This chain joins TRBV5-6 and TRBJ2-3; 8 bases are shared with TRBD1. V dropped 4 bases and J dropped 2; count of bases not matched to a gene: 9. Germline assignment: CDR1 SGHDT and CDR2 YYEEEE. The CDR3 is 16 residues long. The CDR3 DNA is TGTGCCAGCAGCGGCGGGACAGGCAGTTCCACAGATACGCAGTATTTT. Amino acids: CASSGGTGSSTDTQYF. Together with reference TRBV5-6 and TRBJ2-3, the CDR3 gives the full variable domain: DAGVTQSPTHLIKTRGQQVTLRCSPKSGHDTVSWYQQALGQGPQFIFQYYEEEERQRGNFPDRFSGHQFPNYSSELNVNALLLGDSALYLCASSGGTGSSTDTQYFGPGTRLTVL.

This clone has a handful of counts. V usage is TRBV5-6 and J usage is TRBJ2-5, with 8 bases fitting TRBD1. There are 15 residues in the CDR3. J lost 3 bases, V lost 1 base, and 5 bases had no gene match. CDR1 and CDR2 (germline): SGHDT, YYEEEE. The CDR3 DNA sequence: TGTGCCAGCAGCTTGTTGTCAGGGGGCGAAGAGACCCAGTACTTC. Amino acid sequence: CASSLLSGGEETQYF.

This sequence joins TRBV12-5 and TRBJ2-1, with D possibly being TRBD1 or TRBD2 (5 bases each). There are 16 residues in the CDR3. Trimming took off 8 bases at V and 9 bases at J, with 26 bases between the two ends. Germline V gives CDR1 LGHNT, CDR2 FRNRAP. The DNA for the CDR3 is TGTGCTAGTCTCTCAGGGCGGTACGAGGGCAGTGGTGAGCAGTTCTTC. Amino acids: CASLSGRYEGSGEQFF.

The rearrangement joins TRBV5-4 to TRBJ2-2, with D possibly being TRBD2 (6 bases). Per the germline V gene, CDR1 is SGHNT and CDR2 is YYREEE (reference sequence). Deletions cut 4 bases from V and 5 bases from J, with 15 bases between. This CDR3 contains 15 residues. DNA for the CDR3: TGTGCCAGCAGCCTAGGGACTTTTCCGACCGGGGAGCTGTTTTTT. Translated, it gives CASSLGTFPTGELFF.